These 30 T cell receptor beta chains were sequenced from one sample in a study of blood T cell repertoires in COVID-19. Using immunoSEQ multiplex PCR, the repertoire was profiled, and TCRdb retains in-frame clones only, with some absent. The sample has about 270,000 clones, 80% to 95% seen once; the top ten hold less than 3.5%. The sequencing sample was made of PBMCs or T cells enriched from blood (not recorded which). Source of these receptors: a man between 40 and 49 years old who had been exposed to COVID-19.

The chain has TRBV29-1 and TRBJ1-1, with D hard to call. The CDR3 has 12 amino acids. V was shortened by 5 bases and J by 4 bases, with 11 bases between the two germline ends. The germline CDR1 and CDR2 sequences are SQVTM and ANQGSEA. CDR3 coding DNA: TGCAGCGTTCACGGTGGAGGCACTGAAGCTTTCTTT. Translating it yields CSVHGGGTEAFF.

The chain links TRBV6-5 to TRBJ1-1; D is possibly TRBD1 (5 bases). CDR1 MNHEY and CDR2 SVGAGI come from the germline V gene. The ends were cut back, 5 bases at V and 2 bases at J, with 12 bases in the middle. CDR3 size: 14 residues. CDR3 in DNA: TGTGCCAGCAGTCCGTGGACAATCAACACTGAAGCTTTCTTT. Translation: CASSPWTINTEAFF.

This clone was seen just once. CDR3 sequence reads: CASSSGGTGQDQPQHF. The CDR3, as DNA: TGTGCCAGCAGCTCCGGAGGGACAGGGCAAGATCAGCCCCAGCATTTT. The rearrangement uses TRBV28 and TRBJ1-5; 9 bases are a match to TRBD1. This CDR3 region has 16 residues. V shed 6 bases and J 5 bases; nucleotides not matched to a gene: 11. Germline V gene sequence: CDR1 MDHEN, CDR2 SYDVKM.

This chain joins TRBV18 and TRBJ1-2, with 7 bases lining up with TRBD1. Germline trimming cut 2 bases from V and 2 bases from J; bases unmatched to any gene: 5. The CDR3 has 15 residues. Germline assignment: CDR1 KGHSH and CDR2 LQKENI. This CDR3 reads CASSPSGQQNYGYTF. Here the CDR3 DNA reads TGTGCCAGCTCACCATCGGGACAGCAGAACTATGGCTACACCTTC. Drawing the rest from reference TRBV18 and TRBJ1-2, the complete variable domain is NAGVMQNPRHLVRRRGQEARLRCSPMKGHSHVYWYRQLPEEGLKFMVYLQKENIIDESGMPKERFSAEFPKEGPSILRIQQVVRGDSAAYFCASSPSGQQNYGYTFGSGTRLTVV.

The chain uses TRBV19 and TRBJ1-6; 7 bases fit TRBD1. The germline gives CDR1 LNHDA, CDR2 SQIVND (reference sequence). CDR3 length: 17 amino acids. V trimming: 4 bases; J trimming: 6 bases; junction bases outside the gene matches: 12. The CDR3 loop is CASSKDRAFSGNSPLHF. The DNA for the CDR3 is TGTGCCAGTAGTAAAGACAGGGCCTTTTCGGGTAATTCACCCCTCCACTTT.

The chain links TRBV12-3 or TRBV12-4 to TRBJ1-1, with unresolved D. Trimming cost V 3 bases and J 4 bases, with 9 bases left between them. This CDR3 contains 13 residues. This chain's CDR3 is CASSFFELTEAFF. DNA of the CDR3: TGTGCCAGCAGTTTCTTCGAACTCACTGAAGCTTTCTTT.

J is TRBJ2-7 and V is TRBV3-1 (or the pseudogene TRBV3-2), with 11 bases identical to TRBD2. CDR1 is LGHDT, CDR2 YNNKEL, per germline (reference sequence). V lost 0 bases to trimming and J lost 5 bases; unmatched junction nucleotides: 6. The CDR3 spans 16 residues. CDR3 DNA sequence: TGTGCCAGCAGCCAAGACTTTAAGGGACTAGCGGACGAGCAGTACTTC. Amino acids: CASSQDFKGLADEQYF.

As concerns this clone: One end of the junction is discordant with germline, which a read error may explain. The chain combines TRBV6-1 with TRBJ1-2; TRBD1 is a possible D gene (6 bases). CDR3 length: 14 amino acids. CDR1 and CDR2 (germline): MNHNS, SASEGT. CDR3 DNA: TGTGCCAGCAGTGACCCCAGGGGATCTGAATTCTGCGCCTTC. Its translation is CASSDPRGSEFCAF.

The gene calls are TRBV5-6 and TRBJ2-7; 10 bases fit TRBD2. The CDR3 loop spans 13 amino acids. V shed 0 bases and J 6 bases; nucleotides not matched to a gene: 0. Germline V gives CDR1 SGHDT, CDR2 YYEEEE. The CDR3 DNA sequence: TGTGCCAGCAGCTTGGGACTAGCGGGCGAGCAGTACTTC. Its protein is CASSLGLAGEQYF.

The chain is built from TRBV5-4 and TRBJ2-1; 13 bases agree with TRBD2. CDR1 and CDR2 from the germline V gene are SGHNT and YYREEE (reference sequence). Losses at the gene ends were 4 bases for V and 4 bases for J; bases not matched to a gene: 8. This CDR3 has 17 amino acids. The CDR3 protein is CASSGGGLAGVYNEQFF. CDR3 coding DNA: TGTGCCAGCAGCGGAGGTGGACTAGCGGGAGTATACAATGAGCAGTTCTTC.

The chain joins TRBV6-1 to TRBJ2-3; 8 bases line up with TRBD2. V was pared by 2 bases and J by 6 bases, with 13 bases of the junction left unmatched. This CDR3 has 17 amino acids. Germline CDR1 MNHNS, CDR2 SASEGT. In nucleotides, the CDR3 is TGTGCCAGCAGTGAAACATCTGGAGCGGGAGTAACCGATACGCAGTATTTT. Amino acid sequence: CASSETSGAGVTDTQYF.

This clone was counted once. CDR3 in amino acids: CASSWTEVEQYF. DNA of the CDR3: TGTGCCAGCAGCTGGACAGAAGTCGAGCAGTACTTC. V usage is TRBV7-8 and J usage is TRBJ2-7; a weak D match, TRBD1 (6 bases). Looked up from germline, CDR1 is SGHVS and CDR2 is FQNEAQ. Trimming cost V 4 bases and J 6 bases, with 10 bases left between them. This CDR3 is built from 12 residues.

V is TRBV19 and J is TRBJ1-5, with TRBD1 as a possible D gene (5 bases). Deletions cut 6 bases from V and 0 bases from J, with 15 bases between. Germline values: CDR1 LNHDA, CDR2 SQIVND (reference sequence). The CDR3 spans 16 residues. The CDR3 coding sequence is TGTGCCAGTAGGAGATTCGGACACCATAGCAATCAGCCCCAGCATTTT. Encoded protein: CASRRFGHHSNQPQHF. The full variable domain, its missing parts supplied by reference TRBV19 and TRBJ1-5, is DGGITQSPKYLFRKEGQNVTLSCEQNLNHDAMYWYRQDPGQGLRLIYYSQIVNDFQKGDIAEGYSVSREKKESFPLTVTSAQKNPTAFYLCASRRFGHHSNQPQHFGDGTRLSIL.

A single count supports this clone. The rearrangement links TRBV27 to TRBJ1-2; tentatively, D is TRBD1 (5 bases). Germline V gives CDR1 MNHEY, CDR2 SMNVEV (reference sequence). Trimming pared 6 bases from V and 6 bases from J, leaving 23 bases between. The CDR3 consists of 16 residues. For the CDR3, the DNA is TGTGCCAGCAGCCTGTCAATTGGGGCATGGGGAAATGGCTACACCTTC. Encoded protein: CASSLSIGAWGNGYTF.

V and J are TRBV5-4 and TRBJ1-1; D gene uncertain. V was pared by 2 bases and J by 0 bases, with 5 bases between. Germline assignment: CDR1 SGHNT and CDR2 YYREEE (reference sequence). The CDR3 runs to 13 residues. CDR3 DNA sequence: TGTGCCAGCAGCTTTTCAATGAACACTGAAGCTTTCTTT. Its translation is CASSFSMNTEAFF.

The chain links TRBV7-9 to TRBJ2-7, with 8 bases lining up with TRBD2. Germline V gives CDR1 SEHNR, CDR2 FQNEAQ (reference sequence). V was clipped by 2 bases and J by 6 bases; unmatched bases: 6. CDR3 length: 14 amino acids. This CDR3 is CASSLSAGVSEQYF. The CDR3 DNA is TGTGCCAGCAGCTTATCAGCGGGAGTGAGCGAGCAGTACTTC.

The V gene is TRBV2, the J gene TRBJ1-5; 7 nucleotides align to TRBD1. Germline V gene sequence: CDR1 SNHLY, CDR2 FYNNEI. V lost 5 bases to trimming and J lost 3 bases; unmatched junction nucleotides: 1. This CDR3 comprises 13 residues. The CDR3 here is CASSTGANQPQHF. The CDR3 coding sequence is TGTGCCAGCAGTACAGGGGCCAATCAGCCCCAGCATTTT.

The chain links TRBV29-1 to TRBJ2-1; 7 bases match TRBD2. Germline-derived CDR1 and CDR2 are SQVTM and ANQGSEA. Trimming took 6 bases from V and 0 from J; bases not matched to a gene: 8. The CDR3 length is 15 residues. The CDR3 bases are TGCAGCGTCATTCTACGGGACTACTCCTACAATGAGCAGTTCTTC. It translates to CSVILRDYSYNEQFF.

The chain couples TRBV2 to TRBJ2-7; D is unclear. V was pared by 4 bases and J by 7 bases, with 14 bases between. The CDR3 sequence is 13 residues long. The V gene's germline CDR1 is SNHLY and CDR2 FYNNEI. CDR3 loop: CASSAHLREEQYF. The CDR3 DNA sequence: TGTGCCAGCAGTGCCCACCTACGTGAAGAGCAGTACTTC.

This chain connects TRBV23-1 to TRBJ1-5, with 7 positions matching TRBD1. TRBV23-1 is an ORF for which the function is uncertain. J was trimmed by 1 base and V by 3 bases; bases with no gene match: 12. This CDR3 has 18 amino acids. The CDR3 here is CASSHRQGGKESNQPQHF. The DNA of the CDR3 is TGCGCCAGCAGTCACCGACAGGGCGGTAAAGAGAGCAATCAGCCCCAGCATTTT.

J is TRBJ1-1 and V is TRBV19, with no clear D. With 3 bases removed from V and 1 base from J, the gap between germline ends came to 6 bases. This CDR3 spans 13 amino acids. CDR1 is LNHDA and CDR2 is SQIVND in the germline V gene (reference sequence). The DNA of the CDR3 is TGTGCCAGTAGTATCAATCCGAACACTGAAGCTTTCTTT. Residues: CASSINPNTEAFF. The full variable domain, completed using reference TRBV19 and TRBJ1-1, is DGGITQSPKYLFRKEGQNVTLSCEQNLNHDAMYWYRQDPGQGLRLIYYSQIVNDFQKGDIAEGYSVSREKKESFPLTVTSAQKNPTAFYLCASSINPNTEAFFGQGTRLTVV.

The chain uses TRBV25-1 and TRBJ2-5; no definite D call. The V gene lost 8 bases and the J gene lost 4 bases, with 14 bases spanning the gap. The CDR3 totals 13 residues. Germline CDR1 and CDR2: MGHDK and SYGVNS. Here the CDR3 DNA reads TGTGCCAGCCATCGAACAGACGGAGAGACCCAGTACTTC. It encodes CASHRTDGETQYF.

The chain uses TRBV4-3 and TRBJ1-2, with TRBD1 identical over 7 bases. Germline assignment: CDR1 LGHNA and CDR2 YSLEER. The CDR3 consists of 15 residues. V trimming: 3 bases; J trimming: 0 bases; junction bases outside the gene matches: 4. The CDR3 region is CASSQNRGANYGYTF. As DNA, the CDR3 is TGCGCCAGCAGCCAGAACAGGGGCGCTAACTATGGCTACACCTTC.

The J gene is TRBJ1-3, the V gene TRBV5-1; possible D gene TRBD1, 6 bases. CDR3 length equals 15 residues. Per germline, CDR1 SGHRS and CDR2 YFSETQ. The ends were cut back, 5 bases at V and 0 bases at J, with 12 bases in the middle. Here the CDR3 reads CASSPQGSSGNTIYF. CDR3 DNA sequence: TGCGCCAGCAGTCCACAGGGAAGCTCTGGAAACACCATATATTTT.

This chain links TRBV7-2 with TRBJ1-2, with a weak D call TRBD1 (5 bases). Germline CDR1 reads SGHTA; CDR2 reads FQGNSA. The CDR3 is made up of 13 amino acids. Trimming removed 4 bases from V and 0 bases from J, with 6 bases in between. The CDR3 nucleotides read TGTGCCAGCAGCTCACAGGCTAACTATGGCTACACCTTC. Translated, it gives CASSSQANYGYTF.

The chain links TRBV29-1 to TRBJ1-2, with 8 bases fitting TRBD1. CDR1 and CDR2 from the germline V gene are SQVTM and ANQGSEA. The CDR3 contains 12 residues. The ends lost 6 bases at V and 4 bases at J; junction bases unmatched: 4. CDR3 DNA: TGCAGCGTGACGGGACAGGTCTATGGCTACACCTTC. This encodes CSVTGQVYGYTF.

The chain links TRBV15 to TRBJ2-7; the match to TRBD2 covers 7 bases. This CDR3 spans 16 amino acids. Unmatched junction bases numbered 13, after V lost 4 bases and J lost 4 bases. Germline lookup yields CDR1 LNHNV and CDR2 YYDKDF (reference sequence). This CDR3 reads CATSTGTGGARYEQYF. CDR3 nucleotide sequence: TGTGCCACCAGCACAGGAACGGGAGGCGCGAGGTACGAGCAGTACTTC.

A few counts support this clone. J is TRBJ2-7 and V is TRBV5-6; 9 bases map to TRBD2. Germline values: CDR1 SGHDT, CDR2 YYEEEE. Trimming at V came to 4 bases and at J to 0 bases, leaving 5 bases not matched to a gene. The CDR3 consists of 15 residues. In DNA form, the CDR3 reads TGTGCCAGCAGCCGAATTAGCGGGGGCTCCTACGAGCAGTACTTC. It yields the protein CASSRISGGSYEQYF.

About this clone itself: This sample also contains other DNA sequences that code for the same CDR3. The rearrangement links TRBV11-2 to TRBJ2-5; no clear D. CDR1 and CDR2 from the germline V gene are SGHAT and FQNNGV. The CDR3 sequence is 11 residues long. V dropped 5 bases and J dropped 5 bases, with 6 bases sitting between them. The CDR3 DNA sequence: TGTGCCAGCAGCCCGGGTGAGACCCAGTACTTC. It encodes CASSPGETQYF.

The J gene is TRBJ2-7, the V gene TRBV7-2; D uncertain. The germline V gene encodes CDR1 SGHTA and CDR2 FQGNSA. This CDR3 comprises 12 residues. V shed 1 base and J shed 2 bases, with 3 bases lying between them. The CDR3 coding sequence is TGTGCCAGCAGCTTAGATACCTACGAGCAGTACTTC. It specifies CASSLDTYEQYF.